This T cell receptor (beta chain) emerged from a study of T-cell reconstitution after alpha-beta-depleted transplantation in children. The germline V gene has CDR1 SGHRS and CDR2 YFSETQ. This CDR3 has 16 amino acids. V was clipped by 1 base and J by 0 bases, with 14 bases between them. A TCRbeta library incorporating unique molecular identifiers was prepared. MiXCR was run by TCRdb on the PCR reads, yielding one entry per CDR3 protein. The table includes approximately 500,000 distinct CDR3 sequences, under 12% detected once. This clonotype was found many times. Its cognate antigen is unknown. Overall study findings and caveats: In patients about two months after transplant, alpha-beta T cells reportedly arose from several hundred expanded graft clones. T-cell counts and diversity at one year post-transplant came mainly from newly produced T cells. After transplant, high TCRbeta diversity at day 60 in some patients arose from surviving recipient T cells and thymic progenitors.

The genes are TRBV5-1 and TRBJ2-7; D gene ambiguous. The receptor comes from a child aged 2-15 years with inherited bone marrow failure, due to receive a stem cell transplant. The sequencing here drew on PBMCs, taken before TCRalphabeta/CD19-depleted stem cell transplant. CDR3 sequence reads: CASSLLAGALSYEQYF. The DNA for the CDR3 is TGCGCCAGCAGCTTGTTAGCCGGCGCCCTCTCCTACGAGCAGTACTTC. Full variable domain (missing parts from reference TRBV5-1 and TRBJ2-7): KAGVTQTPRYLIKTRGQQVTLSCSPISGHRSVSWYQQTPGQGLQFLFEYFSETQRNKGNFPGRFSGRQFSNSRSEMNVSTLELGDSALYLCASSLLAGALSYEQYFGPGTRLTVT.